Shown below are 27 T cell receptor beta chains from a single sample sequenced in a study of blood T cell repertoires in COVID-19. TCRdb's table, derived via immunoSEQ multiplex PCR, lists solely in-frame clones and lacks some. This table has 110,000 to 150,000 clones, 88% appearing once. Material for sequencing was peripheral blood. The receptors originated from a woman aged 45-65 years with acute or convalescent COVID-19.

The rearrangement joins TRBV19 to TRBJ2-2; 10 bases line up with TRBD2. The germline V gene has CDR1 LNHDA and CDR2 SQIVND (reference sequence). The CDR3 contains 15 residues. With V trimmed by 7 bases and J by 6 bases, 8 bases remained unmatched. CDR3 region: CASKTGLAGAGELFF. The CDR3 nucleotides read TGTGCCAGTAAAACAGGGCTAGCGGGAGCCGGGGAGCTGTTTTTT. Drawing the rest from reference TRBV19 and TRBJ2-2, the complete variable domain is DGGITQSPKYLFRKEGQNVTLSCEQNLNHDAMYWYRQDPGQGLRLIYYSQIVNDFQKGDIAEGYSVSREKKESFPLTVTSAQKNPTAFYLCASKTGLAGAGELFFGEGSRLTVL.

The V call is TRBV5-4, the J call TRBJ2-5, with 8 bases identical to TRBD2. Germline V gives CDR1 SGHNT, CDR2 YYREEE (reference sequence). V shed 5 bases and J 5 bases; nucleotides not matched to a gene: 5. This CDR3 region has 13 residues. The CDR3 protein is CASRGLVDETQYF. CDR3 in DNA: TGTGCCAGCAGGGGACTAGTTGACGAGACCCAGTACTTC.

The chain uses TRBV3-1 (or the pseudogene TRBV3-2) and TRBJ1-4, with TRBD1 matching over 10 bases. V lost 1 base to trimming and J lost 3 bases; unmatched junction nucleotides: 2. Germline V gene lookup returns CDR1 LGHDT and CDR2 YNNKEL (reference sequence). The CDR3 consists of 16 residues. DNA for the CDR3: TGTGCCAGCAGCCAAGGACAGGGGGCGGCTAATGAAAAACTGTTTTTT. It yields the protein CASSQGQGAANEKLFF.

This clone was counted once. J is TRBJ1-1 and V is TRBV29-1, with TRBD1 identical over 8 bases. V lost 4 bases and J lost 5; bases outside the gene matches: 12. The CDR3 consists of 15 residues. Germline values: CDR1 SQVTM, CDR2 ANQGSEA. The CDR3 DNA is TGCAGCGTTGCTCCGGGACAGGTAGGCGGAACTGAAGCTTTCTTT. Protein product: CSVAPGQVGGTEAFF.

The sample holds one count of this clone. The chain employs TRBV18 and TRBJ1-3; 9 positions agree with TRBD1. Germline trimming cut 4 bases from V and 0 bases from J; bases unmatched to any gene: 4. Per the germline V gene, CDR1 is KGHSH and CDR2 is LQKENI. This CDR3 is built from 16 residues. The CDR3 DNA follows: TGTGCCAGCTCACTAACAGGGGGCATCTCTGGAAACACCATATATTTT. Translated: CASSLTGGISGNTIYF.

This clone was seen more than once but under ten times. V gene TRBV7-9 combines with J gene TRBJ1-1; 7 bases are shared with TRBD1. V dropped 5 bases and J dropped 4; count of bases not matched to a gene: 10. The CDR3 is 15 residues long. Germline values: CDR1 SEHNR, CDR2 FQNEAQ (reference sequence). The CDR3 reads CASSPATGWGTEAFF. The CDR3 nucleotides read TGTGCCAGCAGCCCTGCGACAGGGTGGGGCACTGAAGCTTTCTTT. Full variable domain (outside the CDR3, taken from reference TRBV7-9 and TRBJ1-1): DTGVSQNPRHKITKRGQNVTFRCDPISEHNRLYWYRQTLGQGPEFLTYFQNEAQLEKSRLLSDRFSAERPKGSFSTLEIQRTEQGDSAMYLCASSPATGWGTEAFFGQGTRLTVV.

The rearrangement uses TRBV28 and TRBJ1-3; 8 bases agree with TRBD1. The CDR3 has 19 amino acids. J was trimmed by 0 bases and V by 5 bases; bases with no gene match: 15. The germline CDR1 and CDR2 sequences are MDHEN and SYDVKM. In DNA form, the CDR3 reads TGTGCCAGCAGTCTCATATACCGCGCTACAGGGGGCTCTGGAAACACCATATATTTT. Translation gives CASSLIYRATGGSGNTIYF. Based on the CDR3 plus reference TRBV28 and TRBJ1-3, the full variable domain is DVKVTQSSRYLVKRTGEKVFLECVQDMDHENMFWYRQDPGLGLRLIYFSYDVKMKEKGDIPEGYSVSREKKERFSLILESASTNQTSMYLCASSLIYRATGGSGNTIYFGEGSWLTVV.

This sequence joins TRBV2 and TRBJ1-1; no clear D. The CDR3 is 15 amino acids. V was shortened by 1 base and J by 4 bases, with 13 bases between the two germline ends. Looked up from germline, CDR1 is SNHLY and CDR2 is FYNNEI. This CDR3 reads CASSEVEGGSTEAFF. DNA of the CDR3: TGTGCCAGCAGTGAAGTTGAGGGCGGTAGCACTGAAGCTTTCTTT. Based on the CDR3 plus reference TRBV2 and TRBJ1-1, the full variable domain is EPEVTQTPSHQVTQMGQEVILRCVPISNHLYFYWYRQILGQKVEFLVSFYNNEISEKSEIFDDQFSVERPDGSNFTLKIRSTKLEDSAMYFCASSEVEGGSTEAFFGQGTRLTVV.

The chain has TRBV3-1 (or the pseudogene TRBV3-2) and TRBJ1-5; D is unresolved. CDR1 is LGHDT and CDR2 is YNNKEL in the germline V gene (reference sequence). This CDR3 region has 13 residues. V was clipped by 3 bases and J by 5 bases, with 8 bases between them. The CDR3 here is CASSQFRDQPQHF. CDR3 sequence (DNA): TGTGCCAGCAGCCAGTTCCGGGATCAGCCCCAGCATTTT.

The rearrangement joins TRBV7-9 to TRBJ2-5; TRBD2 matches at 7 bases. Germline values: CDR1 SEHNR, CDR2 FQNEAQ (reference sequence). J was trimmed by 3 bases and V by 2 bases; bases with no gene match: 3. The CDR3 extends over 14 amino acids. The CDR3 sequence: CASSLMAGEETQYF. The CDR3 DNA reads TGTGCCAGCAGCTTAATGGCGGGGGAAGAGACCCAGTACTTC.

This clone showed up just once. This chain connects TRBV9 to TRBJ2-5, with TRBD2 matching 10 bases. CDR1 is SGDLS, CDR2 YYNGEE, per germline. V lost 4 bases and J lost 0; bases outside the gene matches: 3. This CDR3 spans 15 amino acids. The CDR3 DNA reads TGTGCCAGCAGCTTTAGCGGGGGGTACCAAGAGACCCAGTACTTC. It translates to CASSFSGGYQETQYF.

The CDR3 spells CASSLGQARPQYF. The CDR3 region has the DNA TGTGCCAGCAGCCTCGGACAAGCCCGTCCGCAGTACTTC. The V gene is TRBV3-1 (or the pseudogene TRBV3-2), the J gene TRBJ2-7; D is possibly TRBD1 (5 bases). CDR3 length: 13 amino acids. V dropped 4 bases and J dropped 9 bases, with 16 bases sitting between them. Germline values: CDR1 LGHDT, CDR2 YNNKEL (reference sequence).

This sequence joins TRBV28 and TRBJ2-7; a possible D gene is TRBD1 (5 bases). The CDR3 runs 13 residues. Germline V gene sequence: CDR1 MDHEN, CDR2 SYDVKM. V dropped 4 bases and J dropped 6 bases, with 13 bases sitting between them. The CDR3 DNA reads TGTGCCAGCAGTTCGCCCTGGGGCTCCGAGCAGTACTTC. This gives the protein CASSSPWGSEQYF.

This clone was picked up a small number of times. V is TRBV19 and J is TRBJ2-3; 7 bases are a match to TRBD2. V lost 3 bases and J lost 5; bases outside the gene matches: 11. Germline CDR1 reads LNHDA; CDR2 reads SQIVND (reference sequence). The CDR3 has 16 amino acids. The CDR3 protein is CASSMARGGHLDTQYF. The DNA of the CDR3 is TGTGCCAGTAGTATGGCTCGCGGGGGTCATTTAGATACGCAGTATTTT. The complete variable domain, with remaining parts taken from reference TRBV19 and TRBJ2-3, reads DGGITQSPKYLFRKEGQNVTLSCEQNLNHDAMYWYRQDPGQGLRLIYYSQIVNDFQKGDIAEGYSVSREKKESFPLTVTSAQKNPTAFYLCASSMARGGHLDTQYFGPGTRLTVL.

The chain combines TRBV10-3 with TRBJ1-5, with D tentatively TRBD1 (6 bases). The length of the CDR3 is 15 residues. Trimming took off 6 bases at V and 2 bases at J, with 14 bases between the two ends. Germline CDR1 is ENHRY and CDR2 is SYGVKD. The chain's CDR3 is CAIRQGGMGNQPQHF. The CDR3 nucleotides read TGTGCCATCAGACAGGGCGGAATGGGCAATCAGCCCCAGCATTTT.

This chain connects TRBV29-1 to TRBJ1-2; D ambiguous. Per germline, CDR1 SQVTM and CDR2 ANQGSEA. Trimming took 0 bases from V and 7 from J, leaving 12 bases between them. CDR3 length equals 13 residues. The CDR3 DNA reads TGCAGCGTTGAAGAAATGCGTCCCTCTGGCTACACCTTC. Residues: CSVEEMRPSGYTF.

CDR3 protein: CASSFGGQGSETQYF. As DNA, the CDR3 is TGTGCCAGCAGTTTCGGAGGACAGGGTAGCGAGACCCAGTACTTC. The genes are TRBV27 and TRBJ2-5; TRBD1 aligns across 8 bases. The CDR3 has 15 amino acids. Trimming cost V 3 bases and J 5 bases; bases outside gene matches: 8. Germline V gene data show CDR1 as MNHEY and CDR2 as SMNVEV (reference sequence).

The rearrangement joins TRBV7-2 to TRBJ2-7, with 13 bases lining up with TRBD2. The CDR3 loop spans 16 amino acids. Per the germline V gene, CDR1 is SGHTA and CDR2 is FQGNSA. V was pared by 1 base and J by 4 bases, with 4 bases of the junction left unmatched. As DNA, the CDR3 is TGTGCCAGCAGCTTAGATGGGACTAGCGGGATTTACGAGCAGTACTTC. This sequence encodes CASSLDGTSGIYEQYF.

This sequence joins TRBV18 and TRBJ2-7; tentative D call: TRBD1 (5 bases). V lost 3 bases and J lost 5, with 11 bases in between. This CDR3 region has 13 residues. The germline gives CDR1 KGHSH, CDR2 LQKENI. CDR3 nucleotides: TGTGCCAGCTCACCGAACAGGCAGAACGAGCAGTACTTC. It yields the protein CASSPNRQNEQYF.

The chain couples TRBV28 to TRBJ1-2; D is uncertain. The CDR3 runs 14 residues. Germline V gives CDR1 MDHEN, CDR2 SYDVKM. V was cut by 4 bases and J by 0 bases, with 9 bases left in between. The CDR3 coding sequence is TGTGCCAGCAGTTACGAAGAGGCTAACTATGGCTACACCTTC. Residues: CASSYEEANYGYTF.

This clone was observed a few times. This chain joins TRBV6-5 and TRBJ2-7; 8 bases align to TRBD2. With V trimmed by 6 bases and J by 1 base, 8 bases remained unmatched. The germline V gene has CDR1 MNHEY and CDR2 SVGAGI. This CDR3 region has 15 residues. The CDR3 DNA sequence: TGTGCCAGCAGACAGCTAAGCGGGGGATCCTACGAGCAGTACTTC. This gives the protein CASRQLSGGSYEQYF.

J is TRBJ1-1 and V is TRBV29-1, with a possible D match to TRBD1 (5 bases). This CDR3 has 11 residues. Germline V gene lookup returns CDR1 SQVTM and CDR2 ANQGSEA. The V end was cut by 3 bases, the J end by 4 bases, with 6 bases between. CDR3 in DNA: TGCAGCGTTGAGGGGGGCACTGAAGCTTTCTTT. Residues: CSVEGGTEAFF. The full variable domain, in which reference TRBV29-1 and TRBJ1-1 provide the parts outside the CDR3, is SAVISQKPSRDICQRGTSLTIQCQVDSQVTMMFWYRQQPGQSLTLIATANQGSEATYESGFVIDKFPISRPNLTFSTLTVSNMSPEDSSIYLCSVEGGTEAFFGQGTRLTVV.

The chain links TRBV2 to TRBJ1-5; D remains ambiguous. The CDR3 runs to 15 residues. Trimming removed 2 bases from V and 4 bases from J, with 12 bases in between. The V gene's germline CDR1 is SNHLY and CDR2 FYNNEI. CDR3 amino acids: CASSELERRNQPQHF. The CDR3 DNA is TGTGCCAGCAGTGAATTAGAACGGAGAAATCAGCCCCAGCATTTT.

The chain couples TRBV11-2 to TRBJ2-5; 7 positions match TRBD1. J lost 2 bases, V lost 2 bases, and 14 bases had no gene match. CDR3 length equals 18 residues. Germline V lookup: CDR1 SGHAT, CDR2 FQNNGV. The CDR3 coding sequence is TGTGCCAGCAGCTTATTTTCAGGGGGTCTGTCAGCTCAAGAGACCCAGTACTTC. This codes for CASSLFSGGLSAQETQYF.

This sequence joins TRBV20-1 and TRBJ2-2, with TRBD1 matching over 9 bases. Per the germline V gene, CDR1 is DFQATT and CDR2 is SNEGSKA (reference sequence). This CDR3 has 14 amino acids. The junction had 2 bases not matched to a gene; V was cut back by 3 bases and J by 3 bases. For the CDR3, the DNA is TGCAGTGCTAGTCGGACAGGGGACACCGGGGAGCTGTTTTTT. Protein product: CSASRTGDTGELFF.

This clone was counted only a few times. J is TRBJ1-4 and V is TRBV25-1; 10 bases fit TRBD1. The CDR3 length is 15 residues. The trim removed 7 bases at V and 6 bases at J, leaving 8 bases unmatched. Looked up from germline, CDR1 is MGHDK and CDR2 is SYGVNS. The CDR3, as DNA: TGTGCCAGCAAACGCCACGGGACAGGGGATGAAAAACTGTTTTTT. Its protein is CASKRHGTGDEKLFF.

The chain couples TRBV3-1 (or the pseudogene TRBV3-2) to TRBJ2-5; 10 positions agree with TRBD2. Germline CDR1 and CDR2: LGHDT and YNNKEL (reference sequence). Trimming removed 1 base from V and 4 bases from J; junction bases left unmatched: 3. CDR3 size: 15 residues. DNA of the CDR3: TGTGCCAGCAGCCAAGTTCCTAGCGGGAGAGAGACCCAGTACTTC. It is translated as CASSQVPSGRETQYF.